This T cell receptor (beta chain) is drawn from a study of blood T cells in healthy people across ages. For the second PCR, which ran for about 6 to 12 cycles, a sample-barcoded 5' primer and a J-beta primer mix were used. Using its own MiXCR run on the 5' RACE reads, TCRdb lists one record per CDR3 protein. Of about 1.1 million distinct CDR3 sequences listed, roughly two fifths are singletons. The sequenced sample consisted of blood. The clonotype originates from a man between 18 and 29 years old in good health.

Here the CDR3 reads CASSFYQTGALPGNTEAFF. CDR3 DNA sequence: TGTGCCAGCAGCTTTTACCAGACAGGGGCCCTTCCGGGGAATACTGAAGCTTTCTTT. The chain couples TRBV27 to TRBJ1-1; 8 bases are a match to TRBD1. The CDR3 is made up of 19 amino acids. V shed 6 bases and J 5 bases; nucleotides not matched to a gene: 23. CDR1 MNHEY and CDR2 SMNVEV come from the germline V gene (reference sequence).